This T cell receptor beta chain comes out of a study of T cell responses to AZD1222 COVID-19 vaccine. Notes on the study in general: Donors were mostly white British, more females; clonal diversity possibly underestimated. An increase in Spike-specific TCR breadth and depth was observed after two AZD1222 doses.

TCRdb keeps only in-frame clones here, not all; method: immunoSEQ multiplex PCR. The data show around 50,000 clones, around 80% seen once. Notes on this clone: The antigen is undetermined.

Germline V gene lookup returns CDR1 SNHLY and CDR2 FYNNEI. Trimming removed 4 bases from V and 3 bases from J, with 7 bases in between. The CDR3 is made up of 12 amino acids. The rearrangement uses TRBV2 and TRBJ2-7; tentatively, D is TRBD2 (6 bases). This sequence originates from an adult in good health. The sample was peripheral blood, taken on day 0 of AZD1222 vaccination. The CDR3 sequence: CASSVGGYEQYF. The CDR3 DNA reads TGTGCCAGCAGTGTCGGGGGCTACGAGCAGTACTTC.